The clone carrying this TCR beta chain has a handful of counts. Its antigen is unidentified. This record belongs to a study of T-cell memory formation after mild COVID-19. Across the whole study: Largely donor-specific sequence clusters came from a couple of donors.

The germline CDR1 and CDR2 sequences are SGHTA and FQGNSA. This CDR3 contains 15 residues. V was shortened by 5 bases and J by 7 bases, with 18 bases between the two germline ends. Study-level results: There were some responding clones in pre-infection memory, which suggested that cross-reactive memory had joined. Those CD4+ clones that contracted were mainly in CM and EM (CD8+ ones in EMRA). Still unconfirmed is whether the second-wave clones peaking on day 37 recognized SARS-CoV-2.

Each CDR3 protein gets one entry after TCRdb re-called the 5' RACE reads with MiXCR. This repertoire shows 550,000 to 600,000 distinct CDR3 sequences, approximately 15% found once; its top ten account for about 8.1%. The clonotype originates from an adult woman who had mild COVID-19 (a few samples of this study predate the infection). Cell type and time point are not known. V gene TRBV7-2 combines with J gene TRBJ2-1; D is perhaps TRBD2 (7 bases). Sequencing input: PBMCs or a T cell subset sorted from them (not recorded which). CDR3 sequence (DNA): TGTGCCAGCAGCCCCCAAGGGGGGGGGCGGAATGAGCAGTTCTTC. Protein sequence: CASSPQGGGRNEQFF.